This T cell receptor (beta chain) was retrieved from a study of cytomegalovirus exposure and HLA in healthy donors (dated by TCRdb to the late 2010s). Describing the broader study: According to an earlier analysis of 587 of the donors, about 179 million T cells yielded 95 million to 140 million unique TCR beta sequences and about 300 Gb of sequence data. An early release covering roughly 640 HLA-typed donors comprised about 300 gigabases of sequencing data and approximately 80 million unique TCR sequences. Of the roughly 400 genotyped donors, roughly 85% fell in the genetic ancestry cluster associated with self-reported Caucasian donors. The study aimed to test whether signatures of past pathogen exposure could be identified by cataloging public T cell receptors. The T cell repertoires of 670 or so subjects were profiled by immunosequencing and related to cytomegalovirus serostatus. Besides the first cohort of about 730 subjects, a separate validation cohort made up of around 120 different subjects was used. High-throughput TCR immunosequencing, statistical association of individual TCRs with disease status, and machine learning were combined to predict cytomegalovirus infection status. To study patterns of TCR occurrence, a later analysis re-analyzed previously published TCR beta repertoires from around 670 donors and added high-resolution HLA genotyping. In the later analysis, no new phenotypic data were used to find candidate immune exposures; instead, reliance was placed on TCR beta sequences and their occurrence across donors. In an earlier analysis of a few hundred of the donors, high-throughput TCR beta sequencing was used to judge whether each TCR beta V gene segment behaved as functional or pseudogenic. Donor age, sex, ethnicity and CMV serostatus were compiled together with the repertoire data. In a later genetic analysis, genome-wide SNP genotypes for about 55% of the roughly 700 donors were used, and that subset was treated as a discovery cohort. Every repertoire in the discovery cohort had been generated on one and the same sequencing platform. HLA typing covered class I and class II loci at four-digit resolution. The number of donors typed differed by locus, with 629-630 for A, B, C, DRB1 and DQB1, more than 500 for DQA1, 606 for DPA1, and around 460 for DPB1. Because of strong linkage in the cohort, roughly five DR-DQ haplotypes were treated as single units for association and clustering. On average, around 230,000 unique TCR beta nucleotide sequences were sequenced per donor among roughly 430 genotyped donors of the cohort, with roughly 18% of those sequences being non-productive.

Its CDR3 holds 19 amino acids, cysteine through phenylalanine. The retained sequence is limited to the CDR3, 57 bases, with the frame set at the first base. Trimmed from V: 4 bases; trimmed from J: 0 bases; junction bases lacking a gene match: 11. The germline V gene provides CDR1 ENHRY and CDR2 SYGVKD. The cohort consisted of some 730 healthy bone marrow donors. All cohort members were sampled while nominally healthy, although unrecorded immune exposures were likely present. The donor was CMV seropositive and was included in the group of 250 to 300 seropositive cohort members. Each donor provided a peripheral blood sample, and peripheral blood mononuclear cells were used for TCR beta sequencing. The Qiagen DNeasy Blood Extraction Kit was used to extract genomic DNA from the blood cell samples. Concerning this clone itself: Its target antigen remains unknown.

Library preparation was by the immunoSEQ multiplex PCR assay. A mixture of 60 forward primers for TCR Vbeta segments and 13 reverse primers for TCR Jbeta segments was used in the multiplex PCR. Amplification of the CDR3 region of rearranged TCR beta genes was performed with a multiplex PCR assay on genomic DNA. The amplified TCR beta libraries were sequenced on the Illumina HiSeq System as 87-base-pair reads. In the source study's methods: Across the roughly 600 repertoires, a later analysis counted 60 million to 90 million unique TCR beta chains, about 10 million of which were shared by at least two donors. Raw reads were error-corrected and collapsed into unique sequences by a nearest-neighbor algorithm in which closely related sequences were merged to remove PCR and sequencing errors. CDR3 sequences were aligned to IMGT reference sequences to assign V, D and J gene segments. For a sequence to be retained, a match of at least six nucleotides to both a V gene segment and a J gene segment was required. A rearrangement counted as productive if the CDR3 had no stop codons and remained in frame with V and J, and every other rearrangement counted as non-productive. Following IMGT convention, CDR3 was defined as the stretch from the second conserved V-encoded cysteine to the conserved J-encoded phenylalanine. The earlier analysis of 500 to 750 of the donors excluded any sequence lacking an unambiguous match to a single V gene segment. An earlier analysis of a few hundred of the donors called V segments functional above 56.7% productive rearrangements and segregating when the between-donor standard deviation exceeded 5%. A statistical classification framework was built for diagnosing cytomegalovirus status from the catalog of TCR beta chain sequences. A later analysis assigned V and J genes by comparing TCR nucleotide sequences with IMGT/GENE-DB human TR gene sequences. The TCRdist pipeline was used in a later analysis to assign CDR3 sequences and most-parsimonious VDJ recombination scenarios. A later analysis defined each TCR beta chain by its CDR3 amino acid sequence plus V-gene family, and excluded reads lacking a unique V-gene family. As a way to deal with suspected cross-contamination and a sequencing artifact, a later analysis dropped roughly 620 nucleotide sequences that were highly shared and had low generation probability. In a later analysis, a clonal expansion index for each public chain was calculated from normalized within-repertoire ranks of inferred template counts. A later analysis computed generation probabilities with a VDJ recombination model fitted to out-of-frame rearrangements, and checked the results against IGoR. A later analysis scored TCR-TCR, TCR-HLA and TCR-CMV co-occurrence with hypergeometric tests, applying a repertoire-size bias correction to TCR pairs. A later analysis estimated false discovery rates by permuting HLA or CMV assignments 20 times. In a later analysis, co-occurring TCRs were grouped with DBSCAN, and TCRdist sequence similarity was added when clustering was performed within HLA-allele-positive subsets. For co-occurrence clustering, repertoires with fewer than 30,000 or more than 120,000 public chains were excluded, along with four to six repertoires with anomalous nucleotide sharing. What TCRdb holds here is the immuneACCESS table cut down to in-frame rearrangements. Part of the clones is not present; checked against another copy, under half of the missing clones reflect an unresolved V gene, and the others are unexplained. D and trimming come from the DNA, and the V and J calls and clone size come from that table. This sample's table has entries for some 110,000 clones. The top ten hold about 6.8% of the sample.

The research as a whole found: Across donors, most TCR sequences were observed very rarely, whereas some public TCRs were present in many individuals. HLA typing was unavailable for some donors at each locus, so association tests used only the typed subset. The presence/absence analyses assumed that sequencing depth was roughly uniform across donors, and that assumption may not be true. According to a later analysis, most CMV-associated TCR beta chains appeared to be HLA-restricted, and the HLA associations seemed to be driven largely by CMV exposure. A later analysis associated about 17,000 TCR beta sequences with specific HLA alleles at a false discovery rate of 0.05. Several of the top co-occurrence clusters appeared to be linked to parvovirus B19, influenza, CMV and Epstein-Barr virus, according to a later analysis. The 87-base-pair reads could not distinguish some IMGT-functional V segments, including TRBV6-2 and TRBV6-3, so those segments were excluded. CMV serostatus was the only immune exposure information available for the cohort. A few of the identified cytomegalovirus-associated TCR beta chains were confirmed in vitro to be specific for cytomegalovirus antigens. The classifier was reported to diagnose cytomegalovirus status with high specificity and sensitivity in both the original cohort and the validation cohort. Broadly in line with IMGT annotations, most TCR beta V segments showed up in productive rearrangements about 87% or about 30% of the time in an earlier analysis of some 590 of the donors. The cohort was sequenced for TCR beta chains only, and without alpha or paired-chain data the features that could be detected were limited. A later analysis found that HLA-associated TCR beta chains were more clonally expanded and had lower generation probabilities than equally common non-associated chains. In a later genetic analysis, a missense DCLRE1C variant was associated with V-gene and J-gene trimming of TCR beta chains, and the association was replicated in an independent cohort. A cluster of highly shared sequence variants was judged likely to be a technical artifact of the sequencing pipeline. The study gave a list of 150 to 200 TCR beta chains associated with cytomegalovirus. The earlier analysis of 587 of the donors excluded seventeen rarely observed V segments, including chromosome 9 orphons, because counts were too low. A further reported finding was that TCR beta sequences accurately predicted the HLA-A and HLA-B alleles for most subjects in the first cohort. In a later analysis, the rate of TCR association differed among HLA loci, with DRB1 alleles having the most associated TCRs and HLA-C alleles having the fewest. Linkage disequilibrium might explain the correlated functional status among segregating V segments, but an unknown experimental factor could not be excluded. Assigning TCR associations to individual alleles was difficult when HLA alleles, especially DR and DQ, strongly co-occurred. Compared with the roughly 720-donor mean, donors in an Asian-associated ancestry cluster had fewer N-insertions in productive TCRs, according to a later genetic analysis. It was suggested by the authors that the approach could potentially be generalized to other disease states and immunological phenotypes.

The sequenced material came from PBMCs. The receptor chain draws on TRBV10-3 and TRBJ2-1; 11 junctional bases match TRBD2. The clonotype comes from a man between 40 and 49 years old in good health and CMV-seropositive. DNA sequence: TGTGCCATCAGTGTTACTGATTTGACTAGCGGGACCTCCTACAATGAGCAGTTCTTC. The translation is CAISVTDLTSGTSYNEQFF.